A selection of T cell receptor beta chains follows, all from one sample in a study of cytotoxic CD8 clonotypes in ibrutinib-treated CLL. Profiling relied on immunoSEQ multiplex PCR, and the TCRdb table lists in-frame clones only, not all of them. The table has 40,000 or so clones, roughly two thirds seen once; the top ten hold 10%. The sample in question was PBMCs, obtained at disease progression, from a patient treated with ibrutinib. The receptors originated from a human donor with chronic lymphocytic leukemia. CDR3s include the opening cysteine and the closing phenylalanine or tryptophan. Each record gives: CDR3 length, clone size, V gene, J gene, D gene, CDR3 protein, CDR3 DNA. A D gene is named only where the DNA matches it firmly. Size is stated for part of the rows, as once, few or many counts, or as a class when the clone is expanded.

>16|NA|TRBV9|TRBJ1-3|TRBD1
CASSGPGQGSGNTIYF
TGTGCCAGCAGCGGACCGGGACAGGGCTCTGGAAACACCATATATTTT
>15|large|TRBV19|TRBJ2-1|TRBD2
CASRTSGSSYNEQFF
TGTGCCAGTAGGACTAGCGGGAGCTCCTACAATGAGCAGTTCTTC
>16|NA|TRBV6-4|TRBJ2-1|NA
CASSDSTSQSYNEQFF
TGTGCCAGCAGTGACTCGACGAGCCAATCCTACAATGAGCAGTTCTTC
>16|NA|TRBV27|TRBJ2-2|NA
CASSLVGTLNTGELFF
TGTGCCAGCAGTTTGGTCGGGACCCTGAACACCGGGGAGCTGTTTTTT
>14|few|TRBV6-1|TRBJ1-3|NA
CASCQSRTGNTIYF
TGTGCCAGCTGTCAGAGCCGAACTGGAAACACCATATATTTT
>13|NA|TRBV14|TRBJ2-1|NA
CASSQVVGGEQFF
TGTGCCAGCAGCCAAGTGGTCGGAGGTGAGCAGTTCTTC
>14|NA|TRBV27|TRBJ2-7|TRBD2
CASSVRGGFYEQYF
TGTGCCAGCAGTGTCCGGGGGGGGTTCTACGAGCAGTACTTC
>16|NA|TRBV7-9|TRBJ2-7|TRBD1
CASSPQARQGPYEQYF
TGTGCCAGCAGCCCCCAAGCCCGACAGGGACCCTACGAGCAGTACTTC
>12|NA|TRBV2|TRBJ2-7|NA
CASIRLAYEQYF
TGTGCCAGCATACGACTAGCCTACGAGCAGTACTTC
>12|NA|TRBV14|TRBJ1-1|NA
CASSQVGTEAFF
TGTGCCAGCAGCCAAGTCGGCACTGAAGCTTTCTTT
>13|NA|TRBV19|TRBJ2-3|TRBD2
CASSIRGGLEQYF
TGTGCCAGTAGTATCCGGGGGGGCTTGGAGCAGTATTTT
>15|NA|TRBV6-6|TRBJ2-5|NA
CASSYSKFWPETQYF
TGTGCCAGCAGTTACTCGAAGTTTTGGCCAGAGACCCAGTACTTC
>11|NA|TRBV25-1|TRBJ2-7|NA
CASSEREEQYF
TGTGCCAGCAGTGAAAGGGAAGAGCAGTACTTC
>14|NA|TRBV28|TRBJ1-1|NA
CASSGPGESTEAFF
TGTGCCAGCAGCGGACCCGGGGAGAGCACTGAAGCTTTCTTT
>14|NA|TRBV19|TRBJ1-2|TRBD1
CASSIEGQSYGYTF
TGTGCCAGTAGTATAGAGGGACAGTCCTATGGCTACACCTTC
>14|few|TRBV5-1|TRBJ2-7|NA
CASSGGRSPYEQYF
TGCGCCAGCAGCGGCGGACGGAGTCCTTACGAGCAGTACTTC
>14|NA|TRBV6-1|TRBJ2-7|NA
CAGALGPNSYEQYF
TGTGCCGGAGCTCTCGGACCCAACTCCTACGAGCAGTACTTC
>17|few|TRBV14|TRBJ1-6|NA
CASSQDRISSYNSPLHF
TGTGCCAGCAGCCAAGATAGGATAAGCTCCTATAATTCACCCCTCCACTTT
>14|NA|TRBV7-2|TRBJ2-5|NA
CASSSRGARQTQYF
TGTGCCAGCAGCTCCCGGGGGGCCAGGCAGACCCAGTACTTC
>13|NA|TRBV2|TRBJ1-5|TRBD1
CASSGTGGQPQHF
TGTGCCAGCAGTGGGACAGGAGGGCAGCCCCAGCATTTT
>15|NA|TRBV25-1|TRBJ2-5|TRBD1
CATTPGQGGGETQYF
TGTGCCACCACGCCGGGACAGGGGGGGGGAGAGACCCAGTACTTC
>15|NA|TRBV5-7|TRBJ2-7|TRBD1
CASSFGQGTYVEQYF
TGTGCCAGCAGCTTCGGACAGGGGACTTATGTCGAGCAGTACTTC
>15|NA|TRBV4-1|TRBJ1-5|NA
CASSQGSGINQPQHF
TGCGCCAGCAGCCAAGGATCCGGCATTAATCAGCCCCAGCATTTT
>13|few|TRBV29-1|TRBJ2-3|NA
CSVVGPGTDTQYF
TGCAGCGTTGTTGGGCCCGGCACAGATACGCAGTATTTT
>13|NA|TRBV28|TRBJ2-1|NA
CASSPEGVDEQFF
TGTGCCAGCAGCCCCGAGGGAGTAGATGAGCAGTTCTTC
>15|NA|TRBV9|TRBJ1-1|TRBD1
CASSLPGGGNTEAFF
TGTGCCAGCAGCCTTCCAGGGGGCGGGAACACTGAAGCTTTCTTT
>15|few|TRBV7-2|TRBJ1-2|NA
CASSLAGFNWGGYTF
TGTGCCAGCAGCTTAGCGGGGTTCAATTGGGGTGGCTACACCTTC
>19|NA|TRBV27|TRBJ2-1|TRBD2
CASSFAGLAGGSSYNEQFF
TGTGCCAGCAGTTTCGCTGGGCTAGCGGGGGGGAGCTCCTACAATGAGCAGTTCTTC
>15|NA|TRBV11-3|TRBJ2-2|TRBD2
CASSPGLANTGELFF
TGTGCCAGCAGCCCGGGACTAGCGAACACCGGGGAGCTGTTTTTT
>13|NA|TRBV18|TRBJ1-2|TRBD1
CASSPNRGDGYTF
TGTGCCAGCTCACCCAACAGGGGAGATGGCTACACCTTC
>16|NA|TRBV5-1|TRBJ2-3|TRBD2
CASSELATGRADTQYF
TGCGCCAGCAGCGAACTAGCGACGGGTAGGGCAGATACGCAGTATTTT
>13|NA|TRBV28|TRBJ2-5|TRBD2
CASGQRGQETQYF
TGTGCCAGCGGGCAGCGGGGCCAAGAGACCCAGTACTTC
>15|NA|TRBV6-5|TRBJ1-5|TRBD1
CASSAYRGSNQPQHF
TGTGCCAGCAGTGCCTACAGGGGTAGCAATCAGCCCCAGCATTTT
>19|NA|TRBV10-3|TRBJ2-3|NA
CAIRDYPKSVGGGSDTQYF
TGTGCCATCAGGGACTATCCTAAAAGCGTGGGGGGCGGTTCAGATACGCAGTATTTT
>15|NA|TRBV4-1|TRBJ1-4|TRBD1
CASSQGTGGYEKLFF
TGCGCCAGCAGCCAAGGGACAGGGGGTTATGAAAAACTGTTTTTT
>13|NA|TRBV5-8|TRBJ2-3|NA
CASSLERTDTQYF
TGTGCCAGCAGCTTGGAACGCACAGATACGCAGTATTTT
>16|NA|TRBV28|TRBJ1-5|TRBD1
CASRWGTVGGNQPQHF
TGTGCCAGCAGGTGGGGGACAGTCGGGGGCAATCAGCCCCAGCATTTT
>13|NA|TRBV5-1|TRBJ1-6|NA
CASSQEWGTPLHF
TGCGCCAGCAGCCAAGAATGGGGAACACCCCTCCACTTT
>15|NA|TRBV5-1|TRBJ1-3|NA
CASSSAPGNGNTIYF
TGCGCCAGCAGCTCTGCCCCGGGGAATGGAAACACCATATATTTT
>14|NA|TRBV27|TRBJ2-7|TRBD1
CASSPRTGGSEQYF
TGTGCCAGCAGTCCCAGGACAGGGGGCAGCGAGCAGTACTTC
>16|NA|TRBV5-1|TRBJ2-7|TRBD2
CASSSSSLAGSGEQYF
TGCGCCAGCAGCTCATCGTCACTAGCGGGAAGTGGCGAGCAGTACTTC